Detailed here is one TCR beta chain. The antigen is unknown. This sample was included in a study of cytomegalovirus exposure and HLA in healthy donors. Study-level results: In a later analysis, at a false discovery rate of 0.05, approximately 16,000 TCR beta sequences matched HLA alleles. Cytomegalovirus association was listed for 164 TCR beta chains. A cluster of highly shared sequence variants was likely a sequencing artifact.

In the PCR, 60 Vbeta and 13 Jbeta primers were used. Profiling relied on immunoSEQ multiplex PCR, and the TCRdb table lists in-frame clones only, not all of them. The repertoire holds approximately 72,000 clones, with approximately 78% as singletons. Sequenced sample: PBMCs. This TCR came from a man aged 18 to 29 in good health and CMV-seronegative.

The CDR3 loop reads CASSQGQPNTEAFF. As DNA, the CDR3 is TGCGCCAGCAGCCAAGGACAGCCGAACACTGAAGCTTTCTTT. This chain joins TRBV4-3 and TRBJ1-1, with D tentatively TRBD1 (5 bases). CDR1 is LGHNA, CDR2 YSLEER, per germline. The CDR3 loop spans 14 amino acids. With 1 base removed from V and 1 base from J, the gap between germline ends came to 7 bases.